In this sample, the clone carrying this TCR beta chain turned up once. The antigen is undetermined. This may stem from a read error, because a much larger clone lies one nucleotide away. CDR1 and CDR2 (germline): SGHRS, YFSETQ. The CDR3 runs to 16 residues. Unique molecular identifiers were built into the TCRbeta library. MiXCR was run by TCRdb on the PCR reads, yielding one entry per CDR3 protein. This table holds hundreds of thousands of distinct CDR3 sequences, roughly 11% found once. The data derive from a study of T-cell reconstitution after alpha-beta-depleted transplantation in children. Study-wide points: Approximately two months post-transplant, alpha-beta T cells reportedly originated from several hundred expanded graft clones. For some patients, TCRbeta diversity was high at day 60 because of recipient T cells and thymic progenitors that survived. Counts and diversity of T cells one year after transplant came mostly from newly produced T cells.

The J gene is TRBJ2-1, the V gene TRBV5-1; TRBD2 matches 7 bases. The sample consisted of PBMCs, taken before TCRalphabeta/CD19-depleted stem cell transplant. The receptor comes from a child in the first two years of life with acute myeloid leukemia, due to receive a stem cell transplant. CDR3 in amino acids: CASSLGTSTVYSEQFF. The CDR3 DNA is TGCGCCAGCAGCTTGGGGACTAGTACGGTCTACAGTGAGCAGTTCTTC.